The 28 T cell receptor beta chains in this list originate from one sample, sequenced in a study of blood T cell repertoires in COVID-19. Sequenced by immunoSEQ multiplex PCR; TCRdb stores in-frame clones only, minus some. The sample has under 400,000 clones; roughly 85% are singletons. Source material: PBMCs or T cells enriched from blood (not recorded which). The receptors shown here come from a middle-aged woman with acute COVID-19.

The chain uses TRBV5-1 and TRBJ2-5, with 7 bases aligning to TRBD2. Germline trimming cut 3 bases from V and 4 bases from J; bases unmatched to any gene: 12. From germline, CDR1 is SGHRS and CDR2 YFSETQ. This CDR3 region has 16 residues. The CDR3 protein is CASSYYPAGVSETQYF. CDR3 nucleotide sequence: TGCGCCAGCAGCTACTACCCCGCGGGGGTTTCAGAGACCCAGTACTTC.

The J gene is TRBJ2-1, the V gene TRBV29-1; D gene uncertain. Germline loops: CDR1 SQVTM, CDR2 ANQGSEA. V was trimmed by 1 base and J by 10 bases, leaving 8 bases between them. This CDR3 spans 11 amino acids. The CDR3 bases are TGCAGCGTTGAAGGGCTGGCCGAGCAGTTCTTC. It yields the protein CSVEGLAEQFF.

This chain connects TRBV7-9 to TRBJ1-2; 7 positions match TRBD1. Germline V CDR1 and CDR2: SEHNR, FQNEAQ (reference sequence). Trimming took 3 bases from V and 6 from J; bases not matched to a gene: 7. The CDR3 is 14 residues long. The CDR3: CASSLDRYEDGYTF. The CDR3 DNA sequence: TGTGCCAGCAGCTTGGACAGGTACGAGGATGGCTACACCTTC.

CDR3 sequence (DNA): TGCGCCAGCAGCGGACAAGGTAATAGTGAGCAGTTCTTC. Protein: CASSGQGNSEQFF. The chain carries TRBV4-3 and TRBJ2-1, with D tentatively TRBD1 (5 bases). This CDR3 is 13 amino acids long. Trimming removed 5 bases from V and 9 bases from J, with 14 bases in between. Germline CDR1 is LGHNA and CDR2 is YSLEER.

The V call is TRBV5-5, the J call TRBJ1-5; D is ambiguous. Trimming pared 2 bases from V and 6 bases from J, leaving 15 bases between. Per the germline V gene, CDR1 is SGHKS and CDR2 is YYEKEE (reference sequence). The CDR3 runs 15 residues. The CDR3 here is CASSFSPPEGQPQHF. CDR3 nucleotide sequence: TGTGCCAGCAGCTTTAGCCCCCCAGAAGGTCAGCCCCAGCATTTT.

This clone was counted a single time. The chain joins TRBV18 to TRBJ2-7, with TRBD1 matching over 9 bases. V trimming: 5 bases; J trimming: 3 bases; junction bases outside the gene matches: 11. The CDR3 contains 16 residues. CDR1 KGHSH and CDR2 LQKENI come from the germline V gene. DNA of the CDR3: TGTGCCAGCTCATCCTCCGGGACAGGGACCTTCTACGAGCAGTACTTC. Translating it yields CASSSSGTGTFYEQYF.

The J gene is TRBJ1-2, the V gene TRBV3-1 (or the pseudogene TRBV3-2); no firm D call. Trimming took 1 base from V and 7 from J, leaving 7 bases between them. This CDR3 contains 12 residues. CDR1 is LGHDT and CDR2 is YNNKEL in the germline V gene (reference sequence). CDR3 region: CASSQARVGYTF. CDR3 sequence (DNA): TGTGCCAGCAGCCAAGCGAGGGTTGGCTACACCTTC.

The count of this clone is one. The chain is built from TRBV7-3 and TRBJ2-5, with 8 bases matching TRBD2. J gave up 6 bases and V 11 bases, and 20 bases lay outside the gene matches. The germline gives CDR1 SGHTA, CDR2 FQGTGA. There are 16 residues in the CDR3. CDR3 region: CACPWRGEHLPKTQYF. Here the CDR3 DNA reads TGTGCCTGCCCCTGGCGGGGGGAGCATTTGCCCAAGACCCAGTACTTC.

The chain recombines TRBV2 with TRBJ2-7, with 12 bases that match TRBD2. The CDR3 extends over 14 amino acids. The J segment lost 3 bases and the V segment lost 4 bases, leaving 1 base of the junction unmatched. Germline CDR1 SNHLY, CDR2 FYNNEI. The CDR3: CASSGLAGVYEQYF. The CDR3 DNA follows: TGTGCCAGCAGTGGACTAGCGGGAGTCTACGAGCAGTACTTC.

V usage is TRBV18 and J usage is TRBJ2-1; 8 nucleotides line up with TRBD1. The CDR3 has 17 residues. Trimming cost V 4 bases and J 2 bases; bases outside gene matches: 10. The germline CDR1 and CDR2 sequences are KGHSH and LQKENI. Written as DNA, the CDR3 is TGTGCCAGCTCACTAAAATCCGGGGGACAGGCCTACAATGAGCAGTTCTTC. It translates to CASSLKSGGQAYNEQFF.

The chain has TRBV15 and TRBJ2-6, with D perhaps TRBD1 (6 bases). This CDR3 has 16 residues. The germline CDR1 and CDR2 sequences are LNHNV and YYDKDF (reference sequence). Trimming stripped 1 base from V and 0 bases from J, with 7 bases between. The CDR3 DNA reads as TGTGCCACCAGCAGAGGGGGACACTCTGGGGCCAACGTCCTGACTTTC. This codes for CATSRGGHSGANVLTF.

The chain links TRBV7-9 to TRBJ1-4; 8 bases are shared with TRBD1. With 0 bases clipped from V and 8 bases from J, the junction kept 5 bases outside the gene matches. Germline assignment: CDR1 SEHNR and CDR2 FQNEAQ (reference sequence). This CDR3 has 15 residues. CDR3 bases: TGTGCCAGCAGCTTAGCCGGACAGGGTGGGGAAAAACTGTTTTTT. Translation: CASSLAGQGGEKLFF.

As concerns this clone: The sample contains more than one DNA sequence encoding this CDR3. This chain connects TRBV9 to TRBJ2-5; 8 nucleotides agree with TRBD2. V was clipped by 4 bases and J by 2 bases; unmatched bases: 10. The CDR3 spans 16 residues. Germline CDR1 is SGDLS and CDR2 is YYNGEE. The CDR3: CASSPRGSGGQETQYF. Here the CDR3 DNA reads TGTGCCAGCAGCCCGAGGGGGTCGGGGGGGCAAGAGACCCAGTACTTC.

The rearrangement uses TRBV19 and TRBJ1-2; no firm D call. Looked up from germline, CDR1 is LNHDA and CDR2 is SQIVND (reference sequence). Trimming stripped 7 bases from V and 4 bases from J, with 10 bases between. The CDR3 sequence is 12 residues long. CDR3 in amino acids: CASTRQLYGYTF. In DNA form, the CDR3 reads TGTGCCAGTACGCGGCAGCTCTATGGCTACACCTTC. The whole variable domain, filled in from reference TRBV19 and TRBJ1-2, reads DGGITQSPKYLFRKEGQNVTLSCEQNLNHDAMYWYRQDPGQGLRLIYYSQIVNDFQKGDIAEGYSVSREKKESFPLTVTSAQKNPTAFYLCASTRQLYGYTFGSGTRLTVV.

This clone has only a few counts. The junction and the germline gene differ at one end; a read error may be behind it. The chain uses TRBV29-1 and TRBJ1-2; unclear D gene. Germline V CDR1 and CDR2: SQVTM, ANQGSEA. This CDR3 is 13 amino acids long. In DNA, the CDR3 is TGCAGCTTTGAGGACTCCGGTAACTATGGCTACACCTTC. This gives the protein CSFEDSGNYGYTF.

V and J are TRBV6-5 and TRBJ1-5, with D maybe TRBD1 (6 bases). V lost 2 bases, J lost 4 bases, and 9 bases lay in between. Looked up from germline, CDR1 is MNHEY and CDR2 is SVGAGI. The CDR3 is made up of 14 amino acids. In DNA form, the CDR3 reads TGTGCCAGCAGTTACAGGGGGTTAAATCAGCCCCAGCATTTT. Protein: CASSYRGLNQPQHF.

The chain has TRBV6-5 and TRBJ2-7; 10 nucleotides align to TRBD2. This CDR3 has 14 residues. Looked up from germline, CDR1 is MNHEY and CDR2 is SVGAGI. Trimming at V came to 7 bases and at J to 1 base, leaving 4 bases not matched to a gene. CDR3 loop: CASTLAGASYEQYF. CDR3 DNA: TGTGCCAGCACCCTAGCGGGGGCATCCTACGAGCAGTACTTC.

This chain links TRBV9 with TRBJ1-3; D unclear. The length of the CDR3 is 16 residues. CDR1 is SGDLS, CDR2 YYNGEE, per germline. The germline V and J ends were trimmed by 4 bases and 2 bases, with 16 bases remaining between them. For the CDR3, the DNA is TGTGCCAGCAGCACAAACGGAGGTAACGCTGGAAACACCATATATTTT. It yields the protein CASSTNGGNAGNTIYF.

The chain uses TRBV19 and TRBJ2-7; 12 bases match TRBD2. The CDR3 runs 16 residues. J gave up 4 bases and V 3 bases, and 7 bases lay outside the gene matches. Germline V lookup: CDR1 LNHDA, CDR2 SQIVND (reference sequence). The CDR3 DNA sequence: TGTGCCAGTAGTATCGAACGGACTAGCGGGATGTACGAGCAGTACTTC. This sequence encodes CASSIERTSGMYEQYF.

DNA of the CDR3: TGCGCCAGCAGCCAAGAGGAGAACCGGCGGTATGGCTACACCTTC. This sequence encodes CASSQEENRRYGYTF. The chain is built from TRBV4-1 and TRBJ1-2, with D unresolved. The CDR3 sequence is 15 residues long. The germline V and J ends were trimmed by 0 bases and 5 bases, with 13 bases remaining between them. The germline gives CDR1 MGHRA, CDR2 YSYEKL.

Points on this clone: Given a much more abundant clone one base away, this may be a read error. As DNA, the CDR3 is TGTGCCAGTAGTGCCGGGACAGGGAGTCAGCCCCAGCATTTT. Translated, it gives CASSAGTGSQPQHF. The V gene is TRBV19, the J gene TRBJ1-5; 9 bases align to TRBD1. After removal of 5 bases from V and 6 bases from J, the junction contained 5 bases not matched to a gene. The length of the CDR3 is 14 residues. Germline CDR1 is LNHDA and CDR2 is SQIVND (reference sequence). Using reference TRBV19 and TRBJ1-5 for the parts outside the CDR3, the full variable domain is DGGITQSPKYLFRKEGQNVTLSCEQNLNHDAMYWYRQDPGQGLRLIYYSQIVNDFQKGDIAEGYSVSREKKESFPLTVTSAQKNPTAFYLCASSAGTGSQPQHFGDGTRLSIL.

This rearrangement joins TRBV6-5 to TRBJ1-4; D may be TRBD1 (6 bases). Trimming stripped 3 bases from V and 7 bases from J, with 12 bases between. The CDR3 runs 14 residues. Germline V gene sequence: CDR1 MNHEY, CDR2 SVGAGI. CDR3 sequence: CASSYGGRSEKLFF. CDR3 bases: TGTGCCAGCAGTTATGGGGGCAGGAGTGAAAAACTGTTTTTT.

The genes are TRBV12-3 or TRBV12-4 and TRBJ2-1, with D tentatively TRBD1 (6 bases). Trimming pared 7 bases from V and 8 bases from J, leaving 12 bases between. CDR3 length: 12 amino acids. Written as DNA, the CDR3 is TGTGCCAGCACCCTACAGGGCCATGAGCAGTTCTTC. It codes for CASTLQGHEQFF.

CDR3 in amino acids: CASSRTTETEAFF. CDR3 nucleotide sequence: TGTGCCAGCAGCCGAACAACAGAGACTGAAGCTTTCTTT. This sequence joins TRBV7-7 and TRBJ1-1, with D hard to call. This CDR3 region has 13 residues. Trimming cost V 5 bases and J 5 bases, with 12 bases left between them. CDR1 and CDR2 from the germline V gene are SSHAT and FNYEAQ (reference sequence).

V gene TRBV6-5 combines with J gene TRBJ2-5; TRBD2 is a possible D gene (5 bases). Between the trimmed V and J ends, which lost 3 bases and 1 base, there was a span of 15 bases. This CDR3 region has 16 residues. Looked up from germline, CDR1 is MNHEY and CDR2 is SVGAGI. This CDR3 is CASSYLGNGVQETQYF. The CDR3 coding sequence is TGTGCCAGCAGTTATTTGGGGAACGGGGTCCAAGAGACCCAGTACTTC.

The chain employs TRBV5-5 and TRBJ2-3; TRBD2 might be the D (5 bases). The V gene's germline CDR1 is SGHKS and CDR2 YYEKEE (reference sequence). The V end was cut by 0 bases, the J end by 2 bases, with 16 bases between. The CDR3 length is 17 residues. The CDR3 region has the DNA TGTGCCAGCAGCTTGGCCTCGCTGGGAGCCCCCACAGATACGCAGTATTTT. Its translation is CASSLASLGAPTDTQYF.

This clone turned up a few times. The chain links TRBV7-9 to TRBJ2-4; TRBD2 agrees at 8 bases. This CDR3 region has 15 residues. J gave up 1 base and V 5 bases, and 4 bases lay outside the gene matches. Germline V gene lookup returns CDR1 SEHNR and CDR2 FQNEAQ (reference sequence). CDR3 loop: CASSQGTSAKNIQYF. CDR3 coding DNA: TGTGCCAGCAGCCAGGGGACTAGTGCCAAAAACATTCAGTACTTC.

This chain links TRBV5-1 with TRBJ1-2; 7 bases map to TRBD1. This CDR3 contains 15 residues. Germline trimming cut 4 bases from V and 8 bases from J; bases unmatched to any gene: 14. Germline CDR1 reads SGHRS; CDR2 reads YFSETQ. CDR3 residues: CASSPSGTAPSGYTF. The CDR3 nucleotides read TGCGCCAGCAGCCCGTCTGGGACAGCCCCTTCGGGCTACACCTTC.